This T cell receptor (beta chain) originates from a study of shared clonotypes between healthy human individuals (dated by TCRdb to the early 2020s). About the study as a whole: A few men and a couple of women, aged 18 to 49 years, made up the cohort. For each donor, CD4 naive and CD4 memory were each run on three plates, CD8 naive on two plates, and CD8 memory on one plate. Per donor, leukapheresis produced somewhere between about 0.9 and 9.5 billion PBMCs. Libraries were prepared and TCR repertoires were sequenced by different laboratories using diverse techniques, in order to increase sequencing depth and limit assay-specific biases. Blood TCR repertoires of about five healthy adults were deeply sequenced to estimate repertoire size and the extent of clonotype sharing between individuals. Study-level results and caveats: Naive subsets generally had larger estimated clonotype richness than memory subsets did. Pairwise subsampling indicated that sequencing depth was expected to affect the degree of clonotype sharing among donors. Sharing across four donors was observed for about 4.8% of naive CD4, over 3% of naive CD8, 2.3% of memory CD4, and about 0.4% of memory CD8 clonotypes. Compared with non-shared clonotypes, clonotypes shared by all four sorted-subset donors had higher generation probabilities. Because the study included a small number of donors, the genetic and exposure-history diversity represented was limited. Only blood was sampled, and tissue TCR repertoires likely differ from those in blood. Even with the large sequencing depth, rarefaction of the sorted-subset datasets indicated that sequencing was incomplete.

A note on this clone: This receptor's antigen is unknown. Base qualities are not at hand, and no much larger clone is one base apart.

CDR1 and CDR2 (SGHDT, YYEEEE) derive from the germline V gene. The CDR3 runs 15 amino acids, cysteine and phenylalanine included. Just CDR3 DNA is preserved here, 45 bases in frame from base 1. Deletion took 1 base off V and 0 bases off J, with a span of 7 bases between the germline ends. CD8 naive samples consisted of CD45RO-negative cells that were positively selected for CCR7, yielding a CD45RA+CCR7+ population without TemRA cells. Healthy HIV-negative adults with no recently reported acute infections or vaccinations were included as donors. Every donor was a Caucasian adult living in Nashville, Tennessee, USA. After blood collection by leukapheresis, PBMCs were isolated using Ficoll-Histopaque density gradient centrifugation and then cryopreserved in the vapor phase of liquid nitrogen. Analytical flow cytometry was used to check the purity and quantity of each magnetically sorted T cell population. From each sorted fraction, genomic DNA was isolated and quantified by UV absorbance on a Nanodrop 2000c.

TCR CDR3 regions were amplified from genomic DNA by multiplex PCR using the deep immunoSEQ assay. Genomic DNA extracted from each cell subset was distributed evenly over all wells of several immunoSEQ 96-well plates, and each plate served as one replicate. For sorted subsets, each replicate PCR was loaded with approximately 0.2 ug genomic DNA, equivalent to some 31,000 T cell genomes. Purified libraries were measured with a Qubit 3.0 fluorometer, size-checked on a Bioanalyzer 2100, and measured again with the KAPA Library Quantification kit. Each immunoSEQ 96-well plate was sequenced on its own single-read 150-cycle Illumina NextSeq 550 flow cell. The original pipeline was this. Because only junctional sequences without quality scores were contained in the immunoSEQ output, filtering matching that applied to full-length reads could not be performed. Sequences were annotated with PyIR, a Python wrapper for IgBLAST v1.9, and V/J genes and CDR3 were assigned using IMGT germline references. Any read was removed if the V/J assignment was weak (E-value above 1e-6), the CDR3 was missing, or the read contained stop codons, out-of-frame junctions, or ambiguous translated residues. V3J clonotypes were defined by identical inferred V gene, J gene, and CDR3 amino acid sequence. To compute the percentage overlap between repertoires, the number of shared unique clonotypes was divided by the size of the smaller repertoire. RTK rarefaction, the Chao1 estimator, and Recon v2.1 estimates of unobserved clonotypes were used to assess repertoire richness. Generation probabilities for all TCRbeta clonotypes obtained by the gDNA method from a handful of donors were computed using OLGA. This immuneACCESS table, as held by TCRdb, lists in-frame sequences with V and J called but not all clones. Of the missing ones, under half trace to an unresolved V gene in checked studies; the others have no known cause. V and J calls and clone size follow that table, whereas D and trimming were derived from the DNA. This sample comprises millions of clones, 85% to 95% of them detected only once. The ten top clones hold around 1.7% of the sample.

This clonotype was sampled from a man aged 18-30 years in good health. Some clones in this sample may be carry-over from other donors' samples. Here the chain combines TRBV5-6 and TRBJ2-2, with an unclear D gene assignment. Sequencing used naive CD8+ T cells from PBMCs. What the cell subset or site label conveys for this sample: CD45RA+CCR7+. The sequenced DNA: TGTGCCAGCAGCTTGTATGTACCGAACACCGGGGAGCTGTTTTTT. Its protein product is CASSLYVPNTGELFF.